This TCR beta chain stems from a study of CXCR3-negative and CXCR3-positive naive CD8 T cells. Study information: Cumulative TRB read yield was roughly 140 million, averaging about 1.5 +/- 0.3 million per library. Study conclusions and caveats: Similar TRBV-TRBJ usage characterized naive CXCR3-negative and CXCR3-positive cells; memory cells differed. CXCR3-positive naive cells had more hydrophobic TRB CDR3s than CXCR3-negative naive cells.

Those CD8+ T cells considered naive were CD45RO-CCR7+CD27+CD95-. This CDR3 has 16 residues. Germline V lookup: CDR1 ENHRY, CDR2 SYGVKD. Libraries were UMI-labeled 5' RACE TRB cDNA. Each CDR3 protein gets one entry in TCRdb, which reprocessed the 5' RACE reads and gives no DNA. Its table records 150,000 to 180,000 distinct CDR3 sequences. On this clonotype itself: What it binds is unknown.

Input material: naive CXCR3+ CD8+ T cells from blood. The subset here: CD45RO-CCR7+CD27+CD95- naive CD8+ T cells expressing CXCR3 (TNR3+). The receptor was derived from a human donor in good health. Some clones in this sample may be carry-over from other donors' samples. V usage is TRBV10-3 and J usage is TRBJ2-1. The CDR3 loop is CAISEVTASSYNEQFF.